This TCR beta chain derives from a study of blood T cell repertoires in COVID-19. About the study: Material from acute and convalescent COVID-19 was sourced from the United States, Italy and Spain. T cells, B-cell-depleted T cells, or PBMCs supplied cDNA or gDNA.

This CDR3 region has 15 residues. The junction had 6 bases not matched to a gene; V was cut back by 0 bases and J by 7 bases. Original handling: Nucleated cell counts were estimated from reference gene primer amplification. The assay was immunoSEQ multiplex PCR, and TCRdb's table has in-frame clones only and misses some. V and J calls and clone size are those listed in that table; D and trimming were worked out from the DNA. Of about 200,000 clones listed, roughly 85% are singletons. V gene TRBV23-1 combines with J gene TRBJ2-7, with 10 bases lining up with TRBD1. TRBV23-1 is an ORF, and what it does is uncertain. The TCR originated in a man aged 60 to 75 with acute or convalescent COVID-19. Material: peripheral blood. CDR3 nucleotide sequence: TGCGCCAGCAGTCAATCGGGACAGGGGACGCGGGAGCAGTACTTC. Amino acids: CASSQSGQGTREQYF.